The clone carrying this T cell receptor (beta chain) was seen many times. Across 18 months, stable Graves' hyperthyroidism was marked by no progression to ophthalmopathy. The study based diagnoses on clinical symptoms, serum thyroxine and TRAb, thyroid ultrasound and orbital computed tomography. Extraction of PBMCs used approximately 10 ml of fresh peripheral blood. Amplified regions were TCR beta CDR3 sequences from RNA transcripts. TCR CDR3 regions were first amplified by RT-PCR with HTBI primers. TCRdb reprocessed the multiplex PCR reads via MiXCR and lists one record per CDR3 protein. This table holds approximately 510,000 distinct CDR3 sequences, around 21% found once. These data originate in a study of T cells in Graves' hyperthyroidism and ophthalmopathy. The receptor comes from a man aged 18 to 29 with Graves' hyperthyroidism. Input material: blood.

CDR3 residues: CASRETGALFYEQYF. The CDR3 nucleotides are TGTGCCAGCAGGGAGACAGGGGCCCTATTCTACGAGCAGTACTTC. The genes are TRBV12-3 or TRBV12-4 and TRBJ2-7; TRBD1 aligns across 8 bases. The V segment lost 6 bases and the J segment 3 bases; nucleotides outside the gene matches: 10. This CDR3 has 15 amino acids.